Below, 14 T cell receptor beta chains from the same sample are listed, as sequenced in a study of shared T cell receptors in the human thymus. Measured with immunoSEQ multiplex PCR; TCRdb has only the in-frame clones, and not every one. Here the sample spans 650,000 to 950,000 clones, 75% to 90% being singletons. This same sample was also part of a study on human thymus T cells.

The sample consisted of thymocytes. These TCRs come from a girl in the first two years of life with a congenital heart defect.

V is TRBV9 and J is TRBJ1-4, with D tentatively TRBD1 (6 bases). Deletions cut 0 bases from V and 10 bases from J, with 16 bases between. The germline V gene encodes CDR1 SGDLS and CDR2 YYNGEE. The CDR3 is 15 residues long. The CDR3 region is CASSVAPGDPVKLFF. DNA of the CDR3: TGTGCCAGCAGCGTAGCCCCAGGGGATCCGGTAAAACTGTTTTTT.

The rearrangement links TRBV5-6 to TRBJ2-2; maybe TRBD2 (5 bases). The CDR3 contains 17 residues. The ends were cut back, 0 bases at V and 9 bases at J, with 21 bases in the middle. Germline CDR1 SGHDT, CDR2 YYEEEE. The CDR3: CASSLAAEGLSVWELFF. DNA of the CDR3: TGTGCCAGCAGCTTGGCCGCCGAGGGTCTTTCCGTGTGGGAGCTGTTTTTT.

This clone appeared a few times. This chain joins TRBV5-1 and TRBJ2-1; TRBD2 might be the D (6 bases). CDR1 and CDR2 from the germline V gene are SGHRS and YFSETQ. The germline V and J ends were trimmed by 6 bases and 3 bases, with 19 bases remaining between them. The CDR3 loop spans 16 amino acids. DNA for the CDR3: TGCGCCAGCACTGCAAGGAGGGGACGACACTACAATGAGCAGTTCTTC. Translating it yields CASTARRGRHYNEQFF.

This clone is a singleton in its sample. The genes are TRBV7-3 and TRBJ1-1, with 10 bases that match TRBD1. The CDR3 length is 17 residues. Germline lookup yields CDR1 SGHTA and CDR2 FQGTGA. Trimming removed 2 bases from V and 1 base from J; junction bases left unmatched: 7. CDR3 coding DNA: TGTGCCAGCAGCTTAGGGACAGGGGTCAAGGGGAACACTGAAGCTTTCTTT. It specifies CASSLGTGVKGNTEAFF.

The chain has TRBV2 and TRBJ2-4; D is perhaps TRBD1 (6 bases). V lost 3 bases and J lost 0, with 18 bases in between. The CDR3 covers 18 residues. Germline V gene lookup returns CDR1 SNHLY and CDR2 FYNNEI. CDR3 in amino acids: CASSEVTGDFLAKNIQYF. The CDR3 coding sequence is TGTGCCAGCAGTGAGGTGACAGGCGACTTCCTAGCCAAAAACATTCAGTACTTC.

The chain is built from TRBV28 and TRBJ2-5, with 8 bases that match TRBD2. From germline, CDR1 is MDHEN and CDR2 SYDVKM. This CDR3 is 14 amino acids long. J gave up 5 bases and V 3 bases, and 5 bases lay outside the gene matches. CDR3 nucleotide sequence: TGTGCCAGCAGTTTCAAGCGGGGGAGGGAGACCCAGTACTTC. Translated, it gives CASSFKRGRETQYF.

The chain has TRBV6-1 and TRBJ1-6; unclear D gene. Germline CDR1 and CDR2: MNHNS and SASEGT. CDR3 length: 19 residues. V gave up 0 bases and J gave up 0 bases, with 15 bases separating them. DNA for the CDR3: TGTGCCAGCAGTGAAGCGCGGCATCGGGGAAGCTCCTATAATTCACCCCTCCACTTT. Its protein is CASSEARHRGSSYNSPLHF.

The V call is TRBV28, the J call TRBJ2-3, with D possibly TRBD2 on 6 matching bases. The CDR3 loop spans 14 amino acids. Germline V gene sequence: CDR1 MDHEN, CDR2 SYDVKM. Trimming left V 5 bases short and J 6 bases short, with 15 bases between. The chain's CDR3 is CASSTGLLADTQYF. CDR3 coding DNA: TGTGCCAGCAGTACGGGACTTTTGGCGGATACGCAGTATTTT.

On this clone itself: The junction departs from the called germline gene at one end, perhaps through a read error. At the DNA level, this CDR3 is encoded by other sequences in the same sample as well. The V and J genes are TRBV9 and TRBJ1-6; 7 bases match TRBD1. CDR3 length: 18 residues. Germline loops: CDR1 SGDLS, CDR2 YYNGEE. The CDR3 sequence is CASSVVSDSQGINSPLHF. The CDR3 region has the DNA TGTGCCAGCAGCGTAGTGTCGGACTCACAGGGGATTAATTCCCCCCTCCACTTT.

V is TRBV9 and J is TRBJ2-3; 8 bases line up with TRBD2. The length of the CDR3 is 17 residues. J gave up 1 base and V 0 bases, and 7 bases lay outside the gene matches. Germline CDR1 and CDR2: SGDLS and YYNGEE. The CDR3 DNA follows: TGTGCCAGCAGCGTAGACCGGGGGGGGGCGCGCACAGATACGCAGTATTTT. It codes for CASSVDRGGARTDTQYF.

The J gene is TRBJ1-5, the V gene TRBV6-1; 12 nucleotides agree with TRBD1. CDR1 is MNHNS and CDR2 is SASEGT in the germline V gene. The V segment lost 4 bases and the J segment 3 bases; nucleotides outside the gene matches: 7. The CDR3 is made up of 17 amino acids. In nucleotides, the CDR3 is TGTGCCAGCAGTGGCCGGGACAGGGGGCCCTACAATCAGCCCCAGCATTTT. Its protein is CASSGRDRGPYNQPQHF.

The V and J genes are TRBV5-1 and TRBJ2-6; the match to TRBD2 covers 8 bases. J was trimmed by 0 bases and V by 7 bases; bases with no gene match: 15. The CDR3 spans 19 residues. Germline V gives CDR1 SGHRS, CDR2 YFSETQ. The CDR3 DNA sequence: TGCGCCAGCTGGCGGGGGGCGCCCCAACTCCTCTCTGGGGCCAACGTCCTGACTTTC. Residues: CASWRGAPQLLSGANVLTF.

The chain employs TRBV18 and TRBJ2-5, with TRBD2 as a possible D gene (7 bases). There are 18 residues in the CDR3. The ends were cut back, 1 base at V and 0 bases at J, with 18 bases in the middle. The germline gives CDR1 KGHSH, CDR2 LQKENI. The CDR3, as DNA: TGTGCCAGCTCACCACTTTTCTGCGGGGGCCCGTACCAAGAGACCCAGTACTTC. This sequence encodes CASSPLFCGGPYQETQYF. The whole variable domain, filled in from reference TRBV18 and TRBJ2-5, reads NAGVMQNPRHLVRRRGQEARLRCSPMKGHSHVYWYRQLPEEGLKFMVYLQKENIIDESGMPKERFSAEFPKEGPSILRIQQVVRGDSAAYFCASSPLFCGGPYQETQYFGPGTRLLVL.

This chain joins TRBV6-1 and TRBJ1-1; unclear D gene. CDR1 is MNHNS, CDR2 SASEGT, per germline. The CDR3 length is 12 residues. Trimming removed 2 bases from V and 4 bases from J, with 5 bases in between. The CDR3, as DNA: TGTGCCAGCAGTGAAACGGGCACTGAAGCTTTCTTT. Its translation: CASSETGTEAFF.